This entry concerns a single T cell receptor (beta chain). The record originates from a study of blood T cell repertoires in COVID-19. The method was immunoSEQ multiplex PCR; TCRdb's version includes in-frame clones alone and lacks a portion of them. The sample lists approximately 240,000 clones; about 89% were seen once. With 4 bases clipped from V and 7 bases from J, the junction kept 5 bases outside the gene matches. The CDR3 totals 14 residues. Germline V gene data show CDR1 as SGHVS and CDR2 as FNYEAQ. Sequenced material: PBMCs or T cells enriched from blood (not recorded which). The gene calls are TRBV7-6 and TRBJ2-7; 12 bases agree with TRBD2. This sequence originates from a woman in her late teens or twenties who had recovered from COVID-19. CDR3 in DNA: TGTGCCAGCAGCTCCCTAGCGGGAGGGGAAGAGCAGTACTTC. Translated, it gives CASSSLAGGEEQYF.